The rows below give T cell receptor beta chains drawn from one sample of a study of vaccination effects on CD4 cells after COVID-19. Their cognate antigens are unknown. Sequenced by immunoSEQ multiplex PCR; TCRdb stores in-frame clones only, minus some. Of approximately 66,000 clones listed, roughly 80% are singletons. The sample here was CD4+ T cells from PBMCs cultured without peptide, taken after COVID-19 vaccination. The source is a human donor who received a COVID-19 vaccine. Each CDR3 is given with its conserved first and last residue. Fields, in order: J gene, D gene, clone size, V gene, CDR3 protein, CDR3 DNA. A D gene is named only where the DNA matches it firmly. Some rows mark clone size as missing; the rest say once, few, many or name a class of expanded clone.

J gene: TRBJ1-6
D gene: TRBD1
clone size: .
V gene: TRBV7-9
CDR3 protein: CASSGQTGGPNNSPLHF
CDR3 DNA: TGTGCCAGCAGCGGGCAGACAGGGGGCCCAAATAATTCACCCCTCCACTTT

J gene: TRBJ1-6
D gene: .
clone size: .
V gene: TRBV3-1/TRBV3-2
CDR3 protein: CASSQSRGTSPLHF
CDR3 DNA: TGTGCCAGCAGCCAATCACGGGGAACTTCACCCCTCCACTTT

J gene: TRBJ2-2
D gene: TRBD2
clone size: .
V gene: TRBV7-3
CDR3 protein: CASSHNGGAGELFF
CDR3 DNA: TGTGCCAGCAGTCATAACGGGGGGGCCGGGGAGCTGTTTTTT

J gene: TRBJ1-1
D gene: .
clone size: .
V gene: TRBV14
CDR3 protein: CASSRVGDNLNTEAFF
CDR3 DNA: TGTGCCAGCAGCCGAGTAGGGGACAACCTGAACACTGAAGCTTTCTTT

J gene: TRBJ1-4
D gene: .
clone size: once
V gene: TRBV6-5
CDR3 protein: CASSYSGTGEKLFF
CDR3 DNA: TGTGCCAGCAGTTACTCGGGGACGGGTGAAAAACTGTTTTTT

J gene: TRBJ2-1
D gene: TRBD1
clone size: .
V gene: TRBV9
CDR3 protein: CASSAGQGYNEQFF
CDR3 DNA: TGTGCCAGCAGCGCGGGACAGGGCTACAATGAGCAGTTCTTC

J gene: TRBJ1-5
D gene: .
clone size: .
V gene: TRBV6-1
CDR3 protein: CASSEAGVAYQPQHF
CDR3 DNA: TGTGCCAGCAGTGAAGCGGGTGTCGCTTATCAGCCCCAGCATTTT

J gene: TRBJ2-5
D gene: .
clone size: .
V gene: TRBV5-1
CDR3 protein: CASSLAGTQQETQYF
CDR3 DNA: TGCGCCAGCAGCTTGGCCGGCACCCAACAAGAGACCCAGTACTTC

J gene: TRBJ1-6
D gene: .
clone size: .
V gene: TRBV7-9
CDR3 protein: CASSLGTPFGSYNSPLHF
CDR3 DNA: TGTGCCAGCAGCCTCGGGACACCCTTCGGGTCCTATAATTCACCCCTCCACTTT

J gene: TRBJ1-1
D gene: .
clone size: .
V gene: TRBV30
CDR3 protein: CAWSRGGGNTEAFF
CDR3 DNA: TGTGCCTGGAGTAGGGGGGGCGGGAACACTGAAGCTTTCTTT

J gene: TRBJ1-2
D gene: .
clone size: few
V gene: TRBV12-3/TRBV12-4
CDR3 protein: CASSSNNYGYTF
CDR3 DNA: TGTGCCAGCAGTTCTAATAACTATGGCTACACCTTC

J gene: TRBJ1-3
D gene: .
clone size: once
V gene: TRBV7-3
CDR3 protein: CASSPQAGLGNTIYF
CDR3 DNA: TGTGCCAGCAGCCCCCAGGCGGGGCTGGGAAACACCATATATTTT

J gene: TRBJ1-2
D gene: .
clone size: .
V gene: TRBV5-6
CDR3 protein: CASSPLRGTNYGYTF
CDR3 DNA: TGTGCCAGCAGCCCGTTGAGGGGCACTAACTATGGCTACACCTTC

J gene: TRBJ1-5
D gene: .
clone size: once
V gene: TRBV4-3
CDR3 protein: CASSRGTASNQPQHF
CDR3 DNA: TGCGCCAGCAGCCGGGGGACGGCGAGCAATCAGCCCCAGCATTTT

J gene: TRBJ2-1
D gene: TRBD2
clone size: once
V gene: TRBV13
CDR3 protein: CASSLQRGGDSYNEQFF
CDR3 DNA: TGTGCCAGCAGCTTACAGCGGGGGGGGGACTCCTACAATGAGCAGTTCTTC

J gene: TRBJ2-1
D gene: TRBD2
clone size: .
V gene: TRBV10-2
CDR3 protein: CASSLAGGNNEQFF
CDR3 DNA: TGCGCCAGCAGCCTAGCGGGGGGGAACAATGAGCAGTTCTTC

J gene: TRBJ2-3
D gene: .
clone size: .
V gene: TRBV29-1
CDR3 protein: CSVDDGTDTQYF
CDR3 DNA: TGCAGCGTTGACGACGGCACAGATACGCAGTATTTT

J gene: TRBJ2-3
D gene: TRBD2
clone size: .
V gene: TRBV30
CDR3 protein: CAWTTSATDTQYF
CDR3 DNA: TGTGCCTGGACGACTAGCGCCACAGATACGCAGTATTTT

J gene: TRBJ1-2
D gene: TRBD1
clone size: few
V gene: TRBV4-1
CDR3 protein: CASSQADREGPNGYTF
CDR3 DNA: TGCGCCAGCAGCCAAGCTGACAGGGAGGGACCCAATGGCTACACCTTC

J gene: TRBJ2-5
D gene: TRBD2
clone size: .
V gene: TRBV10-2
CDR3 protein: CASARGKETQYF
CDR3 DNA: TGCGCCAGCGCGCGGGGGAAGGAGACCCAGTACTTC

J gene: TRBJ1-3
D gene: .
clone size: once
V gene: TRBV5-1
CDR3 protein: CASSWKQAPSGNTIYF
CDR3 DNA: TGCGCCAGCAGCTGGAAACAGGCTCCCTCTGGAAACACCATATATTTT

J gene: TRBJ1-1
D gene: .
clone size: few
V gene: TRBV7-9
CDR3 protein: CASTQTANTEAFF
CDR3 DNA: TGTGCCAGCACCCAGACAGCGAACACTGAAGCTTTCTTT

J gene: TRBJ1-1
D gene: TRBD1
clone size: .
V gene: TRBV10-2
CDR3 protein: CASSERGTGNTEAFF
CDR3 DNA: TGCGCCAGCAGTGAGAGGGGGACAGGGAACACTGAAGCTTTCTTT

J gene: TRBJ2-1
D gene: TRBD1
clone size: .
V gene: TRBV6-4
CDR3 protein: CASSVTGGSYNEQFF
CDR3 DNA: TGTGCCAGCAGTGTAACAGGGGGCTCCTACAATGAGCAGTTCTTC

J gene: TRBJ2-5
D gene: TRBD1
clone size: once
V gene: TRBV4-1
CDR3 protein: CASSTFPGQGKKTQYF
CDR3 DNA: TGCGCCAGCAGCACTTTTCCGGGACAGGGGAAGAAGACCCAGTACTTC

J gene: TRBJ1-3
D gene: .
clone size: .
V gene: TRBV3-1/TRBV3-2
CDR3 protein: CASSRTTHSGNTIYF
CDR3 DNA: TGTGCCAGCAGCCGCACTACGCACTCTGGAAACACCATATATTTT

J gene: TRBJ1-4
D gene: TRBD1
clone size: .
V gene: TRBV6-5
CDR3 protein: CASSGTAVNEKLFF
CDR3 DNA: TGTGCCAGCAGCGGGACAGCAGTAAATGAAAAACTGTTTTTT

J gene: TRBJ2-3
D gene: TRBD2
clone size: .
V gene: TRBV5-1
CDR3 protein: CASDIGGTSTDTQYF
CDR3 DNA: TGCGCCAGCGATATCGGGGGGACTAGCACAGATACGCAGTATTTT

J gene: TRBJ2-2
D gene: .
clone size: .
V gene: TRBV25-1
CDR3 protein: CASSVPGAKAGELFF
CDR3 DNA: TGTGCCAGCAGTGTCCCGGGGGCTAAGGCCGGGGAGCTGTTTTTT

J gene: TRBJ1-1
D gene: TRBD1
clone size: few
V gene: TRBV6-5
CDR3 protein: CASSPGTGNTEAFF
CDR3 DNA: TGTGCCAGCAGCCCCGGGACAGGGAACACTGAAGCTTTCTTT

J gene: TRBJ2-1
D gene: .
clone size: .
V gene: TRBV5-1
CDR3 protein: CASSLTTGWNEQFF
CDR3 DNA: TGCGCCAGCAGCTTAACCACAGGGTGGAATGAGCAGTTCTTC

J gene: TRBJ1-1
D gene: TRBD1
clone size: .
V gene: TRBV3-1/TRBV3-2
CDR3 protein: CASRDRGPQAFF
CDR3 DNA: TGTGCCAGCAGAGACAGGGGCCCTCAAGCTTTCTTT

J gene: TRBJ2-3
D gene: .
clone size: once
V gene: TRBV5-1
CDR3 protein: CASSLTTDTQYF
CDR3 DNA: TGCGCCAGCAGCTTGACGACAGATACGCAGTATTTT

J gene: TRBJ2-1
D gene: TRBD2
clone size: .
V gene: TRBV18
CDR3 protein: CASSPSSGGANEQFF
CDR3 DNA: TGTGCCAGCTCACCTTCTAGCGGGGGGGCTAATGAGCAGTTCTTC

J gene: TRBJ2-1
D gene: .
clone size: .
V gene: TRBV12-3/TRBV12-4
CDR3 protein: CASSSGAVDEQFF
CDR3 DNA: TGTGCCAGCAGTTCTGGGGCTGTGGATGAGCAGTTCTTC

J gene: TRBJ1-6
D gene: TRBD1
clone size: .
V gene: TRBV28
CDR3 protein: CASSSRTGWSPLHF
CDR3 DNA: TGTGCCAGCAGTTCCCGGACAGGATGGTCACCCCTCCACTTT

J gene: TRBJ1-4
D gene: .
clone size: .
V gene: TRBV14
CDR3 protein: CASSQGVGVDEKLFF
CDR3 DNA: TGTGCCAGCAGCCAAGGCGTCGGGGTCGATGAAAAACTGTTTTTT

J gene: TRBJ2-5
D gene: .
clone size: .
V gene: TRBV19
CDR3 protein: CATTQKGRLSSGETQYF
CDR3 DNA: TGTGCTACCACCCAGAAAGGCAGATTATCATCCGGGGAGACCCAGTACTTC

J gene: TRBJ1-2
D gene: .
clone size: .
V gene: TRBV15
CDR3 protein: CATSRDDGQKRYTF
CDR3 DNA: TGTGCCACCAGCAGAGATGACGGACAGAAGCGCTACACCTTC

J gene: TRBJ1-4
D gene: .
clone size: few
V gene: TRBV7-2
CDR3 protein: CASSLATPVSEKLFF
CDR3 DNA: TGTGCCAGCAGCTTAGCGACACCAGTTTCTGAAAAACTGTTTTTT

J gene: TRBJ2-1
D gene: TRBD2
clone size: .
V gene: TRBV7-3
CDR3 protein: CASSFSGGATYNEQFF
CDR3 DNA: TGTGCCAGCAGCTTTAGCGGGGGGGCAACCTACAATGAGCAGTTCTTC

J gene: TRBJ2-1
D gene: .
clone size: .
V gene: TRBV7-2
CDR3 protein: CASSFPRGAYNEQFF
CDR3 DNA: TGTGCCAGCAGCTTCCCCAGGGGGGCCTACAATGAGCAGTTCTTC

J gene: TRBJ2-5
D gene: TRBD2
clone size: once
V gene: TRBV6-2/TRBV6-3
CDR3 protein: CASSYSGGRETQYF
CDR3 DNA: TGTGCCAGCAGTTACTCGGGAGGGCGAGAGACCCAGTACTTC

J gene: TRBJ2-2
D gene: TRBD1
clone size: .
V gene: TRBV6-5
CDR3 protein: CASSYGQGPNTGELFF
CDR3 DNA: TGTGCCAGCAGTTACGGACAGGGTCCGAACACCGGGGAGCTGTTTTTT

J gene: TRBJ2-3
D gene: .
clone size: .
V gene: TRBV6-6
CDR3 protein: CASSYSQASQYF
CDR3 DNA: TGTGCCAGCAGTTACTCGCAGGCATCGCAGTATTTT

J gene: TRBJ1-5
D gene: .
clone size: few
V gene: TRBV19
CDR3 protein: CASSIARAPAGNQPQHF
CDR3 DNA: TGTGCCAGTAGTATTGCCCGGGCCCCGGCGGGCAATCAGCCCCAGCATTTT

J gene: TRBJ2-5
D gene: .
clone size: .
V gene: TRBV10-1
CDR3 protein: CASSEGFRMGTQYF
CDR3 DNA: TGCGCCAGCAGTGAGGGATTCCGAATGGGGACCCAGTACTTC